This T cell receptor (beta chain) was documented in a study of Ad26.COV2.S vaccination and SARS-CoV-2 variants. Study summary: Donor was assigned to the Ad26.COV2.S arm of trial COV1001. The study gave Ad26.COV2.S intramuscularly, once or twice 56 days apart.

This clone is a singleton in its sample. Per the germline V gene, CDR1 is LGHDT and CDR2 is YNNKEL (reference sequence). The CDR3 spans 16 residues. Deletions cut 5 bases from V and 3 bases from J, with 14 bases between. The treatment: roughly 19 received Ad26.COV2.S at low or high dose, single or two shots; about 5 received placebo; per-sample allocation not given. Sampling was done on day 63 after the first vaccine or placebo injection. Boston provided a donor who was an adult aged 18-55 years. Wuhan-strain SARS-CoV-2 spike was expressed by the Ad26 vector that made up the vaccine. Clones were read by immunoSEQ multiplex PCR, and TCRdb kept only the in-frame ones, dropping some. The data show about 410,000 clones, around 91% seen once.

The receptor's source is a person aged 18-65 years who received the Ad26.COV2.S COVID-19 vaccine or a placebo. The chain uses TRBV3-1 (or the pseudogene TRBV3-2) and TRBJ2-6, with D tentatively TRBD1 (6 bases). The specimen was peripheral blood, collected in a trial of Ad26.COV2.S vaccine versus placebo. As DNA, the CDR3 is TGTGCCAGCAGCGCCTCCCCAGGGGTTGGGGCCAACGTCCTGACTTTC. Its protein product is CASSASPGVGANVLTF.